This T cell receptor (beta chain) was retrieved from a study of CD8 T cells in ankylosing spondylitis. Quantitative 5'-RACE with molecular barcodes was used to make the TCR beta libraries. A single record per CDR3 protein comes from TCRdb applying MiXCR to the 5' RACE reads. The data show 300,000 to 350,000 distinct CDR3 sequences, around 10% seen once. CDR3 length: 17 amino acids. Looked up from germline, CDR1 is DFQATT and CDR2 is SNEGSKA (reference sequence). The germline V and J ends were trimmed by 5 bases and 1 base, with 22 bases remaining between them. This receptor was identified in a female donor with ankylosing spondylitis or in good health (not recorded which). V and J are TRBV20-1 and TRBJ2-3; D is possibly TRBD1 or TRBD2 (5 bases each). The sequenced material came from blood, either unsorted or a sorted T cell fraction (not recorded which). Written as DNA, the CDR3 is TGCAGTGCTTACGGGGCTTCGGCTGAAGGGGGCACAGATACGCAGTATTTT. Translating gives CSAYGASAEGGTDTQYF.